This TCR beta chain was recovered during a study of CD8 T cells in Susac syndrome. CDR1 and CDR2 (germline): SGHDN, FVKESK. V lost 2 bases to trimming and J lost 1 base, with 12 bases between them. This CDR3 region has 15 residues. After extraction with the RNeasy kit, about 0.5 to 1 ug of the RNA was reverse transcribed using random hexamers. The CDR3 of TCR beta was amplified by immunoSEQ multiplex PCR across 54 Vbeta and 13 Jbeta. TCRdb recomputed calls from the immunoSEQ multiplex PCR reads with MiXCR, one row per CDR3 protein. The data hold fewer than 250,000 distinct CDR3 sequences, with under 95% observed a single time.

The TCR comes from a human donor in good health. The sequencing sample was made of CD4+ T cells from PBMCs. This chain connects TRBV14 to TRBJ2-7; D is uncertain. This CDR3 reads CASSQSFKGSYEQYV. The CDR3 DNA is TGTGCCAGCAGCCAATCTTTCAAAGGGTCCTACGAGCAGTACGTC.